The rows below give T cell receptor beta chains drawn from one sample of a study of memory CD4+ T cells and cytomegalovirus serostatus. The table came from immunoSEQ multiplex PCR; TCRdb's copy has only in-frame clones and leaves some out. The sample shows tens of thousands of clones, just over 75% of them seen only once. Sequenced material: memory CD4+ T cells from blood. Receptors originate from an adult in good health and CMV-seronegative. Each CDR3 is given with its conserved first and last residue. A D gene is named only where the DNA matches it firmly. The size entry is marked missing in some rows and otherwise reads once, few, many or a size class.

v_call: TRBV28
j_call: TRBJ1-2
d_call: .
clone_size: .
cdr3_aa: CASRAPSWTNYGYTF
cdr3_nt: TGTGCCAGCAGGGCCCCGTCCTGGACTAACTATGGCTACACCTTC

v_call: TRBV9
j_call: TRBJ2-5
d_call: TRBD2
clone_size: once
cdr3_aa: CASSAGTSGTETQYF
cdr3_nt: TGTGCCAGCAGCGCCGGGACTAGCGGCACGGAGACCCAGTACTTC

v_call: TRBV6-4
j_call: TRBJ2-7
d_call: .
clone_size: few
cdr3_aa: CASSDPIYEQYF
cdr3_nt: TGTGCCAGCAGTGACCCGATTTACGAGCAGTACTTC

v_call: TRBV19
j_call: TRBJ1-5
d_call: .
clone_size: .
cdr3_aa: CASRSGEYQPQHF
cdr3_nt: TGTGCCAGTAGGTCAGGGGAGTATCAGCCCCAGCATTTT

v_call: TRBV4-3
j_call: TRBJ2-4
d_call: TRBD2
clone_size: .
cdr3_aa: CASSQDGRGGNIQYF
cdr3_nt: TGCGCCAGCAGCCAAGATGGCCGGGGGGGAAACATTCAGTACTTC

v_call: TRBV10-3
j_call: TRBJ2-5
d_call: TRBD2
clone_size: .
cdr3_aa: CAISELTSGGQYF
cdr3_nt: TGTGCCATCAGTGAACTTACTAGCGGGGGACAGTACTTC

v_call: TRBV10-3
j_call: TRBJ2-2
d_call: .
clone_size: .
cdr3_aa: CAISEGGKAGELFF
cdr3_nt: TGTGCCATCAGTGAGGGGGGAAAGGCCGGGGAGCTGTTTTTT

v_call: TRBV5-1
j_call: TRBJ1-2
d_call: TRBD1
clone_size: few
cdr3_aa: CASSWDRGGIFNYGYTF
cdr3_nt: TGCGCCAGCAGCTGGGACAGGGGAGGGATCTTTAACTATGGCTACACCTTC

v_call: TRBV7-2
j_call: TRBJ2-5
d_call: TRBD2
clone_size: .
cdr3_aa: CASPGLAGVNPPQYF
cdr3_nt: TGTGCCAGCCCGGGACTAGCGGGAGTTAATCCCCCCCAGTACTTC

v_call: TRBV18
j_call: TRBJ1-1
d_call: .
clone_size: .
cdr3_aa: CASSPVRGFVPEAFF
cdr3_nt: TGTGCCAGCTCCCCGGTAAGAGGATTCGTTCCTGAAGCTTTCTTT

v_call: TRBV7-2
j_call: TRBJ2-7
d_call: TRBD2
clone_size: .
cdr3_aa: CASSRDLTSGRGEQYF
cdr3_nt: TGTGCCAGCAGCCGGGATTTGACTAGCGGGAGGGGCGAGCAGTACTTC

v_call: TRBV5-1
j_call: TRBJ2-3
d_call: .
clone_size: .
cdr3_aa: CASSLRGYSTDTQYF
cdr3_nt: TGCGCCAGCAGCTTGCGCGGGTATAGCACAGATACGCAGTATTTT

v_call: TRBV19
j_call: TRBJ1-1
d_call: .
clone_size: .
cdr3_aa: CASSRMGGLKEAFF
cdr3_nt: TGTGCCAGTAGTAGGATGGGGGGACTCAAGGAAGCTTTCTTT

v_call: TRBV6-1
j_call: TRBJ1-1
d_call: .
clone_size: .
cdr3_aa: CASDRAHGDTEAFF
cdr3_nt: TGTGCCAGTGATAGGGCCCACGGGGACACTGAAGCTTTCTTT

v_call: TRBV6-6
j_call: TRBJ2-5
d_call: .
clone_size: .
cdr3_aa: CASAAVLETQYF
cdr3_nt: TGTGCCAGCGCTGCAGTCCTGGAGACCCAGTACTTC

v_call: TRBV19
j_call: TRBJ1-3
d_call: .
clone_size: .
cdr3_aa: CASSIYGRNSGNTIYF
cdr3_nt: TGTGCCAGTAGTATCTACGGCAGGAACTCTGGAAACACCATATATTTT

v_call: TRBV5-1
j_call: TRBJ2-7
d_call: TRBD1
clone_size: .
cdr3_aa: CASSLVLQGANEQYF
cdr3_nt: TGCGCCAGCAGCTTGGTTTTACAGGGGGCAAACGAGCAGTACTTC

v_call: TRBV5-1
j_call: TRBJ1-2
d_call: TRBD1
clone_size: .
cdr3_aa: CASATPRGTRLYGYTF
cdr3_nt: TGCGCCAGCGCCACACCCAGGGGGACAAGACTCTATGGCTACACCTTC

v_call: TRBV19
j_call: TRBJ1-2
d_call: TRBD1
clone_size: .
cdr3_aa: CASTSGTGGSYGYTF
cdr3_nt: TGTGCCAGTACCTCAGGGACAGGGGGCAGCTATGGCTACACCTTC

v_call: TRBV7-9
j_call: TRBJ1-2
d_call: .
clone_size: .
cdr3_aa: CASSLGNWGDRNYGYTF
cdr3_nt: TGTGCCAGCAGCTTAGGTAATTGGGGGGATAGAAACTATGGCTACACCTTC

v_call: TRBV18
j_call: TRBJ1-3
d_call: .
clone_size: once
cdr3_aa: CASSDGGQASGNTIYF
cdr3_nt: TGTGCCAGCTCAGATGGAGGACAAGCCTCTGGAAACACCATATATTTT

v_call: TRBV7-9
j_call: TRBJ2-1
d_call: TRBD2
clone_size: .
cdr3_aa: CASSLALGLAGSDEQFF
cdr3_nt: TGTGCCAGCAGCTTAGCGTTGGGACTAGCGGGGAGCGATGAGCAGTTCTTC

v_call: TRBV7-3
j_call: TRBJ2-7
d_call: TRBD1
clone_size: .
cdr3_aa: CASSPGTGDHEQYF
cdr3_nt: TGTGCCAGCAGCCCCGGGACAGGGGACCACGAGCAGTACTTC

v_call: TRBV19
j_call: TRBJ1-2
d_call: .
clone_size: .
cdr3_aa: CASSGRQISGDGGYTF
cdr3_nt: TGTGCCAGTAGTGGGAGGCAGATATCGGGAGATGGTGGCTACACCTTC

v_call: TRBV13
j_call: TRBJ2-1
d_call: TRBD2
clone_size: once
cdr3_aa: CASSPASGRAYFF
cdr3_nt: TGTGCCAGCAGCCCCGCGAGCGGGAGGGCCTATTTCTTC

v_call: TRBV6-5
j_call: TRBJ1-5
d_call: .
clone_size: .
cdr3_aa: CASSYGGGSNQPQHF
cdr3_nt: TGTGCCAGCAGTTACGGGGGGGGCAGCAATCAGCCCCAGCATTTT

v_call: TRBV7-2
j_call: TRBJ2-5
d_call: TRBD2
clone_size: .
cdr3_aa: CASSLVSGGPSETQYF
cdr3_nt: TGTGCCAGCAGCTTAGTATCGGGAGGGCCATCAGAGACCCAGTACTTC

v_call: TRBV4-2
j_call: TRBJ2-7
d_call: .
clone_size: .
cdr3_aa: CASSQLIRDGTYEQYF
cdr3_nt: TGTGCCAGCAGCCAACTTATCCGCGACGGAACCTACGAGCAGTACTTC

v_call: TRBV4-1
j_call: TRBJ1-1
d_call: .
clone_size: .
cdr3_aa: CASSRLGLNTEAFF
cdr3_nt: TGCGCCAGCAGCCGGTTAGGGCTGAACACTGAAGCTTTCTTT

v_call: TRBV5-6
j_call: TRBJ2-1
d_call: .
clone_size: .
cdr3_aa: CASSLTSRVNEQFF
cdr3_nt: TGTGCCAGCAGCTTGACTAGCCGGGTCAATGAGCAGTTCTTC

v_call: TRBV9
j_call: TRBJ1-5
d_call: .
clone_size: .
cdr3_aa: CASSVSGFSNQPQHF
cdr3_nt: TGTGCCAGCAGCGTAAGCGGTTTTAGCAATCAGCCCCAGCATTTT

v_call: TRBV19
j_call: TRBJ1-1
d_call: .
clone_size: .
cdr3_aa: CATADSPPNTEAFF
cdr3_nt: TGTGCCACCGCTGACAGTCCACCGAACACTGAAGCTTTCTTT

v_call: TRBV9
j_call: TRBJ2-7
d_call: .
clone_size: .
cdr3_aa: CASTEGLDPYEQYF
cdr3_nt: TGTGCCAGCACGGAGGGCCTTGACCCCTACGAGCAGTACTTC

v_call: TRBV28
j_call: TRBJ1-2
d_call: .
clone_size: .
cdr3_aa: CATLDRPYGYTF
cdr3_nt: TGTGCCACCTTAGACAGACCCTATGGCTACACCTTC

v_call: TRBV18
j_call: TRBJ1-5
d_call: .
clone_size: few
cdr3_aa: CASSADGPDQPQHF
cdr3_nt: TGTGCCAGCTCTGCGGACGGGCCGGATCAGCCCCAGCATTTT

v_call: TRBV27
j_call: TRBJ1-5
d_call: .
clone_size: .
cdr3_aa: CASSIRQGNQPQHF
cdr3_nt: TGTGCCAGCAGTATCAGACAGGGCAATCAGCCCCAGCATTTT

v_call: TRBV6-5
j_call: TRBJ1-2
d_call: TRBD1
clone_size: once
cdr3_aa: CASSPGQGTYGYTF
cdr3_nt: TGTGCCAGCAGTCCAGGACAGGGCACCTATGGCTACACCTTC

v_call: TRBV28
j_call: TRBJ1-1
d_call: .
clone_size: .
cdr3_aa: CASSGIGANTEAFF
cdr3_nt: TGTGCCAGCAGTGGAATAGGGGCGAACACTGAAGCTTTCTTT

v_call: TRBV9
j_call: TRBJ2-1
d_call: TRBD2
clone_size: few
cdr3_aa: CASSAGTRGGEFF
cdr3_nt: TGTGCCAGCAGCGCGGGCACCCGGGGGGGCGAGTTCTTC

v_call: TRBV27
j_call: TRBJ2-6
d_call: .
clone_size: .
cdr3_aa: CASSPRPSAAGASGANVLTF
cdr3_nt: TGTGCCAGCAGTCCCCGACCCAGTGCTGCGGGGGCATCTGGGGCCAACGTCCTGACTTTC

v_call: TRBV10-3
j_call: TRBJ1-1
d_call: .
clone_size: .
cdr3_aa: CAISPGEGGGTRNTEAFF
cdr3_nt: TGTGCCATCAGCCCCGGCGAAGGCGGAGGAACTAGGAACACTGAAGCTTTCTTT